The T cell receptor (beta chain) under discussion was sequenced for a study of molecular identifiers for immune sequencing clone quantification. Study overall: Replicate runs used RNA from 20,000 or 100,000 naive CD8 cells, which was split five ways into aliquots, and four of those aliquots were then sequenced.

This clonotype was counted between two and nine times. Isolation of naive CD8 T cells was achieved by sorting on a CD8+CD4-CCR7+CD45RA+ phenotype. The CDR3 has 15 amino acids. Germline V gene data show CDR1 as KGHSH and CDR2 as LQKENI. V shed 6 bases and J 4 bases; nucleotides not matched to a gene: 9. TCRdb passed the PCR reads through MiXCR, listing each CDR3 protein once. In the table there are 100,000 or so distinct CDR3 sequences, 30% to 35% of which are singletons. This TCR came from a human donor in good health. Some libraries in this study had Jurkat cell RNA spiked in. The V call is TRBV18, the J call TRBJ2-3; 8 nucleotides align to TRBD1. The sample comprised naive CD8+ T cells from blood, with Jurkat cell RNA spiked in. The sample's subset: FACS-sorted CD8+CD4-CCR7+CD45RA+ naive T cells. The CDR3 spells CASSPDRGGADTQYF. Written as DNA, the CDR3 is TGTGCCAGCTCCCCAGACAGGGGTGGTGCAGATACGCAGTATTTT.